Listed here are 20 T cell receptor beta chains from one sample, sequenced in a study of TIL therapy for anti-PD-1-resistant metastatic lung cancer. The time point here: pre-treatment sample, taken before nivolumab and TIL therapy. This was the immunoSEQ v3 assay. The protocol was immunoSEQ multiplex PCR, while the TCRdb copy is restricted to in-frame clones and leaves out a portion. The sample shows just over 20,000 clones, roughly 79% of them seen only once. Here the sequenced sample was blood, taken at baseline. The receptors come from a person aged 30 to 80 with non-small cell lung cancer.

The chain carries TRBV12-1 and TRBJ2-7; the D segment call TRBD2 is taken from the table without a DNA check. TRBV12-1 is shown as a pseudogene. This CDR3 comprises 14 residues. The CDR3 loop reads CASSLPDGGSEQYF. CDR3 bases: TGTGCCAGCAGCTTACCCGACGGGGGGTCCGAGCAGTACTTC.

CDR3 loop: CASSPGTSGGWYNEQFF. DNA of the CDR3: TGTGCCAGCAGCCCCGGGACTAGCGGGGGGTGGTACAATGAGCAGTTCTTC. The chain combines TRBV14 with TRBJ2-1, with 15 nucleotides matching TRBD2. This CDR3 is 17 amino acids long. Germline trimming cut 4 bases from V and 4 bases from J; bases unmatched to any gene: 5. CDR1 is SGHDN and CDR2 is FVKESK in the germline V gene.

The chain uses TRBV5-1 and TRBJ1-1; D is possibly TRBD1 (5 bases). The germline V gene encodes CDR1 SGHRS and CDR2 YFSETQ. The CDR3 length is 14 residues. V was trimmed by 4 bases and J by 1 base, leaving 11 bases between them. CDR3 amino acids: CASSPPQGNTEAFF. The DNA of the CDR3 is TGCGCCAGCAGCCCACCCCAGGGGAACACTGAAGCTTTCTTT.

The chain links TRBV2 to TRBJ1-5, with a weak D call TRBD1 (6 bases). Germline V gene lookup returns CDR1 SNHLY and CDR2 FYNNEI. The CDR3 has 12 amino acids. V was pared by 9 bases and J by 4 bases, with 10 bases between. This CDR3 is CASQGRNQPQHF. The CDR3 DNA sequence: TGTGCCAGTCAGGGGAGGAATCAGCCCCAGCATTTT.

J is TRBJ1-5 and V is TRBV19; 11 bases align to TRBD1. Germline CDR1 LNHDA, CDR2 SQIVND (reference sequence). This CDR3 contains 15 residues. Unmatched junction bases numbered 4, after V lost 5 bases and J lost 4 bases. CDR3 residues: CASSGTGGTNQPQHF. CDR3 coding DNA: TGTGCCAGTAGTGGGACAGGGGGTACAAATCAGCCCCAGCATTTT.

V and J are TRBV9 and TRBJ2-7, with D perhaps matching TRBD1 (6 bases). The germline V and J ends were trimmed by 0 bases and 1 base, with 11 bases remaining between them. Germline V gives CDR1 SGDLS, CDR2 YYNGEE. The CDR3 spans 15 residues. CDR3 sequence: CASSVEQGRSYEQYF. The DNA for the CDR3 is TGTGCCAGCAGCGTAGAACAGGGTAGGTCCTACGAGCAGTACTTC. The whole variable domain, remainder taken from reference TRBV9 and TRBJ2-7, is DSGVTQTPKHLITATGQRVTLRCSPRSGDLSVYWYQQSLDQGLQFLIQYYNGEERAKGNILERFSAQQFPDLHSELNLSSLELGDSALYFCASSVEQGRSYEQYFGPGTRLTVT.

V usage is TRBV6-4 and J usage is TRBJ2-1; D perhaps matches TRBD1 (6 bases). From germline, CDR1 is MRHNA and CDR2 SNTAGT. Trimming took off 3 bases at V and 0 bases at J, with 6 bases between the two ends. The CDR3 has 14 amino acids. CDR3 nucleotides: TGTGCCAGCAGTGAGGACAGCTCCTACAATGAGCAGTTCTTC. Translated, it gives CASSEDSSYNEQFF.

The genes are TRBV5-1 and TRBJ1-2; D uncertain. V was trimmed by 0 bases and J by 4 bases, leaving 10 bases between them. This CDR3 comprises 14 residues. The V gene's germline CDR1 is SGHRS and CDR2 YFSETQ. CDR3 in amino acids: CASSLEAGSYGYTF. The CDR3, as DNA: TGCGCCAGCAGCTTGGAGGCGGGTTCCTATGGCTACACCTTC.

CDR3 in DNA: TGTGCCAGCAGCTTAGGGCTAGCGGGAGGGGGTGAGCAGTTCTTC. Translating gives CASSLGLAGGGEQFF. The chain joins TRBV11-3 to TRBJ2-1; TRBD2 aligns across 12 bases. With V trimmed by 1 base and J by 9 bases, 4 bases remained unmatched. Per germline, CDR1 SGHNT and CDR2 YENEEA. The length of the CDR3 is 15 residues.

V is TRBV29-1 and J is TRBJ1-2; TRBD1 aligns across 9 bases. The CDR3 runs 14 residues. V lost 0 bases to trimming and J lost 4 bases; unmatched junction nucleotides: 3. CDR1 is SQVTM, CDR2 ANQGSEA, per germline. The CDR3 region is CSVEDQDRGYGYTF. As DNA, the CDR3 is TGCAGCGTTGAAGATCAGGACAGGGGCTATGGCTACACCTTC. Full variable domain (rest looked up from reference TRBV29-1 and TRBJ1-2): SAVISQKPSRDICQRGTSLTIQCQVDSQVTMMFWYRQQPGQSLTLIATANQGSEATYESGFVIDKFPISRPNLTFSTLTVSNMSPEDSSIYLCSVEDQDRGYGYTFGSGTRLTVV.

This chain connects TRBV19 to TRBJ2-3, with D unclear. Deletions cut 3 bases from V and 4 bases from J, with 11 bases between. In germline, CDR1 is LNHDA, CDR2 SQIVND (reference sequence). This CDR3 has 14 residues. The CDR3 loop reads CASSMLMTPDTQYF. The CDR3 coding sequence is TGTGCCAGTAGTATGCTGATGACACCAGATACGCAGTATTTT.

This clone was detected only a few times. The genes are TRBV4-3 and TRBJ2-7, with 7 bases that match TRBD2. The length of the CDR3 is 15 residues. Germline CDR1 LGHNA, CDR2 YSLEER. V lost 0 bases to trimming and J lost 5 bases; unmatched junction nucleotides: 7. Written as DNA, the CDR3 is TGCGCCAGCAGCCAAGAACTGATGGGGGGGGACGAGCAGTACTTC. Translating it yields CASSQELMGGDEQYF.

V gene TRBV28 combines with J gene TRBJ2-7, with TRBD2 identical over 11 bases. This CDR3 has 14 amino acids. Germline V gives CDR1 MDHEN, CDR2 SYDVKM. The V gene end was trimmed by 4 bases and the J gene end by 3 bases; junction bases not matched to a gene: 2. The CDR3: CASSYLAGGYEQYF. CDR3 DNA sequence: TGTGCCAGCAGTTACCTAGCGGGAGGCTACGAGCAGTACTTC.

Notes on this clone: The junction shows a germline mismatch at one end, possibly a read error. The chain joins TRBV7-7 to TRBJ2-5; D may be TRBD2 (5 bases). Germline CDR1 SSHAT, CDR2 FNYEAQ (reference sequence). The CDR3 covers 13 residues. The CDR3 loop reads CASSAGFQETQYF. Written as DNA, the CDR3 is TGTGCTAGCAGCGCGGGCTTCCAGGAGACCCAGTACTTC.

This chain joins TRBV7-2 and TRBJ2-6; D remains unclear. This CDR3 comprises 19 residues. Trimming removed 5 bases at V and 5 bases at J, with 25 bases between. Germline V lookup: CDR1 SGHTA, CDR2 FQGNSA. The DNA for the CDR3 is TGTGCCAGCAGCCAAGCTAAAACCAAGCAACAAAGTCGGGCCAACGTCCTGACTTTC. This encodes CASSQAKTKQQSRANVLTF.

The sample holds one count of this clone. The chain combines TRBV5-4 with TRBJ1-1; a weak D match, TRBD1 (5 bases). Per the germline V gene, CDR1 is SGHNT and CDR2 is YYREEE (reference sequence). The length of the CDR3 is 12 residues. V lost 3 bases to trimming and J lost 4 bases, with 7 bases between them. In nucleotides, the CDR3 is TGTGCCAGCAGCTGGGGGGGCACTGAAGCTTTCTTT. It translates to CASSWGGTEAFF.

CDR3 nucleotide sequence: TGTGCCACCCGTGGAGCGGGAGTGTACAATGAGCAGTTCTTC. Protein product: CATRGAGVYNEQFF. This rearrangement joins TRBV10-3 to TRBJ2-1; 8 nucleotides align to TRBD2. CDR3 length: 14 amino acids. V gave up 10 bases and J gave up 4 bases; unmatched junction bases: 9. Germline V gene lookup returns CDR1 ENHRY and CDR2 SYGVKD.

The V gene is TRBV6-4, the J gene TRBJ1-2; no definite D call. Trimming pared 2 bases from V and 2 bases from J, leaving 12 bases between. Germline V CDR1 and CDR2: MRHNA, SNTAGT. This CDR3 region has 15 residues. The CDR3 loop is CASSDGSQGNYGYTF. The CDR3 DNA sequence: TGTGCCAGCAGTGACGGGTCGCAAGGGAACTATGGCTACACCTTC.

The CDR3 nucleotides are TGTGCCAGTCGATTTACAGGAAACACCATATATTTT. Protein product: CASRFTGNTIYF. The chain couples TRBV28 to TRBJ1-3; D not certain. Between the trimmed V and J ends, which lost 9 bases and 4 bases, there was a span of 10 bases. The CDR3 runs to 12 residues. The germline V gene encodes CDR1 MDHEN and CDR2 SYDVKM.

The chain has TRBV30 and TRBJ2-3, with D possibly being TRBD2 (6 bases). CDR3 length: 17 residues. The V end lost 0 bases, the J end lost 6 bases, and 22 bases lay between the germline ends. Germline CDR1 and CDR2: GTSNPN and SVGIG (reference sequence). This CDR3 reads CAWSVSGAGLGHDTQYF. Here the CDR3 DNA reads TGTGCCTGGAGTGTATCAGGAGCGGGCCTGGGCCATGATACGCAGTATTTT.